Following are 27 T cell receptor beta chains from one sample sequenced in a study of blood T cell repertoires in COVID-19. The table came from immunoSEQ multiplex PCR; TCRdb's copy has only in-frame clones and leaves some out. This sample has 90,000 to 150,000 clones, with 79% found just once. The sample consisted of peripheral blood. These receptors were collected from a woman aged 80 or over with acute or convalescent COVID-19.

The V gene is TRBV5-1, the J gene TRBJ1-3, with 7 bases that match TRBD1. The CDR3 is made up of 14 amino acids. V was pared by 3 bases and J by 4 bases, with 4 bases of the junction left unmatched. Germline lookup yields CDR1 SGHRS and CDR2 YFSETQ. Here the CDR3 DNA reads TGCGCCAGCAGCTCGGGACAGTCCGGAAACACCATATATTTT. It codes for CASSSGQSGNTIYF.

The chain has TRBV28 and TRBJ1-2; no clear D gene. Looked up from germline, CDR1 is MDHEN and CDR2 is SYDVKM. The CDR3 covers 14 residues. Trimming stripped 5 bases from V and 8 bases from J, with 18 bases between. The CDR3 DNA is TGTGCCAGCAGTCCTAACTCCGGACGGAGGGGCTACACCTTC. This sequence encodes CASSPNSGRRGYTF.

V gene TRBV30 combines with J gene TRBJ2-1; D is possibly TRBD1 (6 bases). The germline V gene has CDR1 GTSNPN and CDR2 SVGIG (reference sequence). There are 12 residues in the CDR3. Trimming cost V 4 bases and J 15 bases, with 19 bases left between them. The chain's CDR3 is CAWTPQGQGPFF. The CDR3 nucleotides read TGTGCCTGGACTCCACAGGGCCAGGGGCCGTTCTTC.

V and J are TRBV4-3 and TRBJ1-2; D is perhaps TRBD1 (6 bases). This CDR3 comprises 16 residues. V was trimmed by 1 base and J by 4 bases, leaving 16 bases between them. Germline V gene sequence: CDR1 LGHNA, CDR2 YSLEER. The CDR3 DNA is TGCGCCAGCAGCCAAGGCCTCGGGACACTCCCCTATGGCTACACCTTC. It codes for CASSQGLGTLPYGYTF.

The genes are TRBV11-2 and TRBJ2-3; tentative D call: TRBD2 (5 bases). Trimming took off 6 bases at V and 4 bases at J, with 17 bases between the two ends. This CDR3 contains 15 residues. CDR1 and CDR2 (germline): SGHAT, FQNNGV. The CDR3, as DNA: TGTGCCAGCAGTTATGGAGGACTCGAGTCAGATACGCAGTATTTT. Translation gives CASSYGGLESDTQYF.

CDR3 in amino acids: CASSPGTGGRDTQYF. The CDR3 bases are TGTGCCAGCTCACCGGGGACAGGAGGGAGAGATACGCAGTATTTT. This chain uses TRBV18 with TRBJ2-3; 8 positions match TRBD1. Germline values: CDR1 KGHSH, CDR2 LQKENI. The junction had 7 bases not matched to a gene; V was cut back by 3 bases and J by 5 bases. The CDR3 is made up of 15 amino acids.

The chain couples TRBV19 to TRBJ1-2; D gene unclear. Trimming cost V 5 bases and J 4 bases, with 14 bases left between them. This CDR3 region has 14 residues. From germline, CDR1 is LNHDA and CDR2 SQIVND (reference sequence). The CDR3 region is CASSFNKSPYGYTF. CDR3 DNA sequence: TGTGCCAGTAGTTTCAACAAATCCCCCTATGGCTACACCTTC.

J is TRBJ1-2 and V is TRBV4-3; D remains unclear. CDR1 LGHNA and CDR2 YSLEER come from the germline V gene. V shed 2 bases and J shed 6 bases, with 13 bases lying between them. The CDR3 sequence is 14 residues long. CDR3 protein: CASSQPGNWDGYTF. The CDR3 DNA follows: TGCGCCAGCAGCCAACCCGGGAACTGGGATGGCTACACCTTC.

This clone appeared many times. This sequence joins TRBV7-9 and TRBJ1-2; D not certain. CDR3 length equals 12 residues. Germline CDR1 and CDR2: SEHNR and FQNEAQ (reference sequence). The ends were cut back, 4 bases at V and 7 bases at J, with 10 bases in the middle. The CDR3 reads CASSSGGPGYTF. The CDR3 DNA reads as TGTGCCAGCAGCTCCGGTGGGCCTGGCTACACCTTC.

The chain is built from TRBV3-1 (or the pseudogene TRBV3-2) and TRBJ1-4, with 7 bases that match TRBD1. There are 15 residues in the CDR3. Germline lookup yields CDR1 LGHDT and CDR2 YNNKEL (reference sequence). V lost 4 bases, J lost 0 bases, and 2 bases stayed unmatched. In DNA form, the CDR3 reads TGTGCCAGCAGCCGCCAGGGGGCAACTAATGAAAAACTGTTTTTT. It codes for CASSRQGATNEKLFF.

The CDR3 DNA reads TGCGCCAGCAGCCAAGATCGGGCGGGGGGGAAAGATACGCAGTATTTT. As protein: CASSQDRAGGKDTQYF. V is TRBV4-3 and J is TRBJ2-3; TRBD2 agrees at 9 bases. J gave up 5 bases and V 0 bases, and 6 bases lay outside the gene matches. Looked up from germline, CDR1 is LGHNA and CDR2 is YSLEER. The CDR3 extends over 16 amino acids.

The chain joins TRBV15 to TRBJ1-1; 8 bases line up with TRBD1. Germline lookup yields CDR1 LNHNV and CDR2 YYDKDF (reference sequence). The CDR3 totals 15 residues. Trimming at V came to 2 bases and at J to 4 bases, leaving 6 bases not matched to a gene. Here the CDR3 reads CATSRKDREVTEAFF. The CDR3 region has the DNA TGTGCCACCAGCAGAAAGGACAGGGAGGTCACTGAAGCTTTCTTT.

The chain has TRBV5-1 and TRBJ1-2; D ambiguous. The CDR3 has 15 residues. From germline, CDR1 is SGHRS and CDR2 YFSETQ. Trimming took 1 base from V and 4 from J, leaving 14 bases between them. The CDR3 region is CASSLSGVLGYGYTF. CDR3 coding DNA: TGCGCCAGCAGCTTGTCCGGGGTGCTCGGCTATGGCTACACCTTC.

In nucleotides, the CDR3 is TGTGCCAGCAGCTTAATCGAAGCCACCGGGGAGCTGTTTTTT. The encoded protein is CASSLIEATGELFF. V usage is TRBV7-9 and J usage is TRBJ2-2; D ambiguous. The V gene lost 2 bases and the J gene lost 4 bases, with 8 bases spanning the gap. The length of the CDR3 is 14 residues. Germline CDR1 and CDR2: SEHNR and FQNEAQ (reference sequence).

This clone came up a few times. This chain connects TRBV5-5 to TRBJ1-3; D uncertain. Per germline, CDR1 SGHKS and CDR2 YYEKEE (reference sequence). This CDR3 region has 14 residues. Trimming left V 3 bases short and J 0 bases short, with 7 bases between. The CDR3 is CASSWPLSGNTIYF. The CDR3, as DNA: TGTGCCAGCAGCTGGCCGCTCTCTGGAAACACCATATATTTT.

This clone has ten or more counts. The chain is built from TRBV18 and TRBJ1-1; TRBD1 agrees at 9 bases. The J segment lost 6 bases and the V segment lost 8 bases, leaving 10 bases of the junction unmatched. This CDR3 comprises 14 residues. Germline CDR1 and CDR2: KGHSH and LQKENI. The CDR3 bases are TGTGCCAGCACGTCCCGGGACAGGGAGGCTGAAGCTTTCTTT. Translating gives CASTSRDREAEAFF.

This clone turned up a few times. This rearrangement joins TRBV6-5 to TRBJ1-1, with D tentatively TRBD1 (5 bases). The CDR3 length is 14 residues. Trimming stripped 0 bases from V and 6 bases from J, with 11 bases between. The germline V gene has CDR1 MNHEY and CDR2 SVGAGI. CDR3 protein: CASSYSWARAEAFF. The CDR3 DNA is TGTGCCAGCAGTTACTCGTGGGCCAGGGCTGAAGCTTTCTTT.

This chain joins TRBV20-1 and TRBJ2-5; no definite D call. Germline V lookup: CDR1 DFQATT, CDR2 SNEGSKA (reference sequence). CDR3 size: 11 residues. The V gene lost 5 bases and the J gene lost 2 bases, with 6 bases spanning the gap. The chain's CDR3 is CSAQYQETQYF. In nucleotides, the CDR3 is TGCAGTGCTCAGTATCAAGAGACCCAGTACTTC.

This chain links TRBV24-1 with TRBJ2-3; no clear D gene. Per the germline V gene, CDR1 is KGHDR and CDR2 is SFDVKD. This CDR3 is 13 amino acids long. V was shortened by 8 bases and J by 1 base, with 9 bases between the two germline ends. CDR3 region: CATTGDGTDTQYF. The CDR3 DNA follows: TGTGCCACCACTGGAGACGGCACAGATACGCAGTATTTT.

This rearrangement joins TRBV5-6 to TRBJ1-4; D might be TRBD1 (5 bases). Trimming stripped 2 bases from V and 4 bases from J, with 12 bases between. Germline CDR1 reads SGHDT; CDR2 reads YYEEEE. The CDR3 is made up of 15 amino acids. The CDR3 DNA is TGTGCCAGCAGCTTATTCCAGGGCATTAATGAAAAACTGTTTTTT. This translates into CASSLFQGINEKLFF.

The chain combines TRBV7-2 with TRBJ1-5, with D possibly TRBD1 on 5 matching bases. The V and J ends lost 5 bases and 7 bases respectively, with 18 bases between them. This CDR3 is built from 15 residues. CDR1 and CDR2 (germline): SGHTA, FQGNSA. In DNA, the CDR3 is TGTGCCAGCAGCCTGTCGGGGGGAAGGGACCAGCCCCAGCATTTT. Translated, it gives CASSLSGGRDQPQHF.

This clone turned up a few times. The chain is built from TRBV4-2 and TRBJ2-7, with D maybe TRBD1 (6 bases). This CDR3 spans 14 amino acids. The ends were cut back, 1 base at V and 6 bases at J, with 13 bases in the middle. Germline V CDR1 and CDR2: LGHNA, YNFKEQ. Here the CDR3 reads CASSQGFQGTEQYF. The CDR3 DNA follows: TGTGCCAGCAGCCAAGGGTTTCAGGGGACCGAGCAGTACTTC.

The V gene is TRBV5-1, the J gene TRBJ1-1, with D uncertain. In germline, CDR1 is SGHRS, CDR2 YFSETQ. There are 14 residues in the CDR3. V lost 1 base to trimming and J lost 0 bases, with 7 bases between them. The CDR3 loop is CASSLSEMNTEAFF. In DNA form, the CDR3 reads TGCGCCAGCAGCTTGTCCGAGATGAACACTGAAGCTTTCTTT.

The chain employs TRBV11-3 and TRBJ2-2, with 9 bases aligning to TRBD2. The V and J ends lost 5 bases and 1 base, in that order; junction bases with no gene match: 5. The germline CDR1 and CDR2 sequences are SGHNT and YENEEA. The CDR3 is made up of 16 amino acids. The CDR3 region has the DNA TGTGCCAGCAGCCCCGGGACTAGCCAGAACACCGGGGAGCTGTTTTTT. Its protein is CASSPGTSQNTGELFF.

The rearrangement uses TRBV11-2 and TRBJ2-5; D gene unclear. This CDR3 comprises 10 residues. V was trimmed by 5 bases and J by 7 bases, leaving 5 bases between them. CDR1 is SGHAT and CDR2 is FQNNGV in the germline V gene. The CDR3 sequence: CASSAGTQYF. Written as DNA, the CDR3 is TGTGCCAGCAGCGCCGGGACCCAGTACTTC.

J is TRBJ1-5 and V is TRBV7-2; unclear D gene. Germline V gives CDR1 SGHTA, CDR2 FQGNSA. Trimming pared 2 bases from V and 6 bases from J, leaving 14 bases between. CDR3 length: 15 amino acids. This CDR3 reads CASSLSRGEGQPQHF. In nucleotides, the CDR3 is TGTGCCAGCAGCTTAAGCCGGGGAGAGGGTCAGCCCCAGCATTTT.

This clone was seen a few times. The chain combines TRBV27 with TRBJ2-1; 8 nucleotides align to TRBD2. Per germline, CDR1 MNHEY and CDR2 SMNVEV (reference sequence). The CDR3 consists of 15 residues. V shed 5 bases, J shed 0 bases, and the junction held 3 bases outside the gene matches. The DNA for the CDR3 is TGTGCCAGCAGTAGAACTAGCGGCTCCTACAATGAGCAGTTCTTC. It codes for CASSRTSGSYNEQFF.